The entry that follows covers one T cell receptor (beta chain) sequence. The junction differs from germline at one of its ends, possibly a read error. The data were obtained in a study of blood T cells in healthy people across ages. Primed by a sample-barcoded 5' primer and a J-beta primer mix, a second PCR proceeded for roughly 6 to 12 cycles. MiXCR, applied by TCRdb to the 5' RACE reads, yields one record per CDR3 protein. Of some 900,000 distinct CDR3 sequences listed, 25% to 30% were seen once; the top ten hold around 15%. Germline values: CDR1 SGHTA, CDR2 FQGNSA. The CDR3 is 17 amino acids. The sequencing input was blood. The clonotype originates from an elderly woman in good health. The chain uses TRBV7-2 and TRBJ1-2; 8 nucleotides agree with TRBD1. The CDR3 here is CANSGSMGQATNYGYTF. CDR3 coding DNA: TGTGCCAACAGCGGCTCAATGGGACAGGCGACTAACTATGGCTACACCTTC. The full variable domain, in which reference TRBV7-2 and TRBJ1-2 provide the parts outside the CDR3, is GAGVSQSPSNKVTEKGKDVELRCDPISGHTALYWYRQSLGQGLEFLIYFQGNSAPDKSGLPSDRFSAERTGGSVSTLTIQRTQQEDSAVYLCANSGSMGQATNYGYTFGSGTRLTVV.